This T cell receptor beta chain stems from a study of CD8+CD57+ T cells in acquired aplastic anemia. Study summary: Quantities of DNA derived from sorted CD4+ and CD8+ cells averaged around 3 ug. Study observations and caveats: Common to patients and controls were twenty-nine CD8+ CDR3 sequences.

V was clipped by 0 bases and J by 5 bases, with 10 bases between them. Germline CDR1 LNHNV, CDR2 YYDKDF (reference sequence). The CDR3 runs 14 residues. Worth noting for this clonotype: Its antigen remains unidentified.

Sequencing was done on patients that had shown CD8+CD57+ cell expansion by flow cytometry. Blood came from patients not yet given any therapy. Both TCR beta VDJ combination and CDR3 sequence profiling were carried out. Genomic DNA was the template for this profiling. TCRdb passed the reads through MiXCR, listing each CDR3 protein once. The profile shows just over 40,000 distinct CDR3 sequences, approximately 57% of them singletons. J is TRBJ2-5 and V is TRBV15; D is perhaps TRBD1 or TRBD2 (5 bases each). The sequencing input was sorted CD4+, CD8+, or CD8+CD57+ T cells (not recorded which) from PBMCs. This clonotype originated in a human donor with aplastic anemia. CDR3 coding DNA: TGTGCCACCAGCAGAGATCTAGGGACGGAGACCCAGTACTTC. This translates into CATSRDLGTETQYF.